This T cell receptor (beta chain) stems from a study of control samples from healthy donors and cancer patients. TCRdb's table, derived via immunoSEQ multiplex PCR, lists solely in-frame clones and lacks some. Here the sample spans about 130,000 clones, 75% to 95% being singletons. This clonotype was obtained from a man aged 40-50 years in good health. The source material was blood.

CDR3 sequence: CASSQDKRGRARRSPLHF. CDR3 nucleotides: TGTGCCAGCAGCCAAGATAAACGGGGGCGCGCGCGTCGTTCACCCCTCCACTTT. The gene calls are TRBV3-1 (or the pseudogene TRBV3-2) and TRBJ1-6; a weak D match, TRBD1 (6 bases). Trimming took 0 bases from V and 9 from J, leaving 21 bases between them. Germline CDR1 reads LGHDT; CDR2 reads YNNKEL (reference sequence). The length of the CDR3 is 18 residues.